The next 25 T cell receptor beta chains were all read from a single sample in a study of identical twins. TCRdb re-analysed the 5' RACE reads in MiXCR, keeping a single row per CDR3 protein. Of approximately 890,000 distinct CDR3 sequences listed, more than 9% are singletons. The same specimen was also included in a second study, on yellow fever vaccine responses in identical twins.

The sequenced sample was PBMCs. These receptors were collected from a woman aged 18-30 years in good health.

This clonotype appeared a few times. This chain uses TRBV19 with TRBJ2-2, with 14 bases aligning to TRBD2. The CDR3 consists of 18 residues. Per the germline V gene, CDR1 is LNHDA and CDR2 is SQIVND (reference sequence). The V and J ends lost 5 bases and 3 bases, in that order; junction bases with no gene match: 8. CDR3 amino acids: CASSPSGLAGVHTGELFF. The CDR3 DNA reads as TGTGCCAGTAGTCCCTCGGGACTAGCGGGGGTCCACACCGGGGAGCTGTTTTTT.

This clonotype has only a few counts. V gene TRBV11-2 combines with J gene TRBJ2-7; 7 positions match TRBD1. Germline V CDR1 and CDR2: SGHAT, FQNNGV. The CDR3 extends over 15 amino acids. Trimming cost V 5 bases and J 2 bases; bases outside gene matches: 9. In nucleotides, the CDR3 is TGTGCCAGCAGCACCCTACAGGGGCGGACCTACGAGCAGTACTTC. This sequence encodes CASSTLQGRTYEQYF.

V gene TRBV6-1 combines with J gene TRBJ2-2; maybe TRBD1 (5 bases). Germline loops: CDR1 MNHNS, CDR2 SASEGT. Trimming stripped 7 bases from V and 2 bases from J, with 8 bases between. This CDR3 is built from 13 residues. The CDR3 DNA reads TGTGCCAGCAAACAGGTTAACACCGGGGAGCTGTTTTTT. This codes for CASKQVNTGELFF.

This chain joins TRBV11-2 and TRBJ2-7, with 8 bases fitting TRBD1. This CDR3 contains 14 residues. Germline trimming cut 6 bases from V and 5 bases from J; bases unmatched to any gene: 9. CDR1 and CDR2 from the germline V gene are SGHAT and FQNNGV. Here the CDR3 reads CASRQRTGSDEQYF. The CDR3 region has the DNA TGTGCCAGCAGACAAAGGACAGGGTCCGACGAGCAGTACTTC.

This rearrangement joins TRBV9 to TRBJ1-1, with D possibly matching TRBD1 (6 bases). CDR3 length: 14 amino acids. CDR1 is SGDLS and CDR2 is YYNGEE in the germline V gene. Deletions cut 6 bases from V and 4 bases from J, with 16 bases between. The CDR3: CASTVSQGLTEAFF. For the CDR3, the DNA is TGTGCCAGCACCGTCTCCCAGGGGCTCACTGAAGCTTTCTTT.

The chain couples TRBV4-1 to TRBJ1-1, with D unresolved. Per the germline V gene, CDR1 is MGHRA and CDR2 is YSYEKL. Trimming left V 0 bases short and J 0 bases short, with 8 bases between. CDR3 size: 15 residues. In DNA, the CDR3 is TGCGCCAGCAGCCAAGATCGTGGGGTGAACACTGAAGCTTTCTTT. It yields the protein CASSQDRGVNTEAFF.

This clonotype was counted between two and nine times. V is TRBV25-1 and J is TRBJ1-6; D remains ambiguous. Germline V gives CDR1 MGHDK, CDR2 SYGVNS. The CDR3 is 14 amino acids. Trimming stripped 3 bases from V and 5 bases from J, with 8 bases between. As DNA, the CDR3 is TGTGCCAGCAGTGATATAGGCCATAATTCACCCCTCCACTTT. It is translated as CASSDIGHNSPLHF.

This clonotype was counted between two and nine times. This rearrangement joins TRBV11-1 to TRBJ2-1, with 7 positions matching TRBD2. This CDR3 has 18 amino acids. With V trimmed by 1 base and J by 2 bases, 11 bases remained unmatched. Germline assignment: CDR1 SGHAT and CDR2 FQDESV (reference sequence). The CDR3 nucleotides read TGTGCCAGCAGCTTAGGCCCCCCTAGGGAGGGCCCCTACAATGAGCAGTTCTTC. As protein: CASSLGPPREGPYNEQFF.

This chain joins TRBV7-9 and TRBJ2-1; 7 nucleotides align to TRBD2. The CDR3 length is 12 residues. The J segment lost 9 bases and the V segment lost 4 bases, leaving 3 bases of the junction unmatched. The germline V gene has CDR1 SEHNR and CDR2 FQNEAQ (reference sequence). CDR3 coding DNA: TGTGCCAGCAGCTCCCGGGGGGTTGAGCAGTTCTTC. As protein: CASSSRGVEQFF.

This clonotype occurred a few times. The chain is built from TRBV12-3 or TRBV12-4 and TRBJ1-2; the D gene is possibly TRBD1 (6 bases). The V gene lost 0 bases and the J gene lost 7 bases, with 18 bases spanning the gap. This CDR3 has 16 residues. The CDR3 bases are TGTGCCAGCAGTTTAGCCCCAGGCGGGGGCTCTGGTGGCTACACCTTC. It is translated as CASSLAPGGGSGGYTF.

In this sample, this clonotype turned up many times. This sequence joins TRBV5-1 and TRBJ1-2; D is ambiguous. Germline CDR1 is SGHRS and CDR2 is YFSETQ. Deletions cut 2 bases from V and 3 bases from J, with 11 bases between. CDR3 length equals 14 residues. The CDR3 loop reads CASSLTLRDYGYTF. The CDR3 coding sequence is TGCGCCAGCAGCTTAACCCTACGGGACTATGGCTACACCTTC.

This clonotype has more than one count but fewer than ten. This chain connects TRBV3-1 to TRBJ1-4; 12 positions agree with TRBD1. In germline, CDR1 is LGHDT, CDR2 YNNKEL (reference sequence). V dropped 0 bases and J dropped 2; count of bases not matched to a gene: 7. This CDR3 is built from 19 residues. Written as DNA, the CDR3 is TGTGCCAGCAGCCAAGAATTGGGGACAGGGGGCTTGACTAATGAAAAACTGTTTTTT. The encoded protein is CASSQELGTGGLTNEKLFF.

This clonotype has more than one count but fewer than ten. J is TRBJ1-1 and V is TRBV27; D uncertain. Germline V gives CDR1 MNHEY, CDR2 SMNVEV (reference sequence). CDR3 length: 15 residues. The V end was cut by 2 bases, the J end by 5 bases, with 15 bases between. CDR3 sequence reads: CASSLKWQIGTEAFF. As DNA, the CDR3 is TGTGCCAGCAGTTTAAAGTGGCAGATCGGTACTGAAGCTTTCTTT.

The rearrangement joins TRBV23-1 to TRBJ1-6, with 9 nucleotides matching TRBD1. TRBV23-1 counts as an open reading frame of uncertain function. This CDR3 spans 18 amino acids. The V and J ends lost 3 bases and 7 bases, in that order; junction bases with no gene match: 13. DNA of the CDR3: TGCGCCAGCAGTCATCAAATAGGGACAGGGCCCACGAATTCACCCCTCCACTTT. It specifies CASSHQIGTGPTNSPLHF.

This clonotype appeared a few times. The CDR3 reads CSARNPPGQGNTGELFF. CDR3 DNA sequence: TGCAGTGCTAGAAACCCACCGGGACAGGGAAACACCGGGGAGCTGTTTTTT. V gene TRBV20-1 combines with J gene TRBJ2-2; 9 bases are shared with TRBD1. CDR3 size: 17 residues. CDR1 is DFQATT, CDR2 SNEGSKA, per germline (reference sequence). The ends lost 2 bases at V and 2 bases at J; junction bases unmatched: 9.

The chain links TRBV10-1 to TRBJ2-3, with D perhaps given as TRBD1 or TRBD2 (6 bases each). The CDR3 spans 15 residues. Germline-derived CDR1 and CDR2 are WNHNN and SYGVQD (reference sequence). V lost 6 bases to trimming and J lost 4 bases, with 17 bases between them. CDR3 nucleotide sequence: TGCGCCAGCAGCCCAAGGGGGGCCGGATCAGATACGCAGTATTTT. Residues: CASSPRGAGSDTQYF.

At least ten counts were recorded for this clonotype. The chain uses TRBV11-2 and TRBJ1-4, with D hard to call. Germline CDR1 is SGHAT and CDR2 is FQNNGV. The CDR3 is made up of 15 amino acids. Trimming stripped 4 bases from V and 0 bases from J, with 9 bases between. The CDR3 sequence is CASSSGGTTNEKLFF. In DNA, the CDR3 is TGTGCCAGCAGCTCAGGCGGTACAACTAATGAAAAACTGTTTTTT.

The chain uses TRBV7-9 and TRBJ2-1, with 10 bases identical to TRBD2. This CDR3 has 17 residues. CDR1 is SEHNR and CDR2 is FQNEAQ in the germline V gene (reference sequence). J lost 7 bases, V lost 2 bases, and 11 bases had no gene match. The CDR3 DNA is TGTGCCAGCAGCTTATCCGGGTCTAGCGGGAGCAGGAATGAGCAGTTCTTC. Translating gives CASSLSGSSGSRNEQFF.

The table lists this clonotype with a few counts. V gene TRBV3-1 combines with J gene TRBJ2-7; D call uncertain. Per the germline V gene, CDR1 is LGHDT and CDR2 is YNNKEL (reference sequence). The CDR3 is 12 residues long. V was pared by 1 base and J by 4 bases, with 5 bases between. This chain's CDR3 is CASSQVEYEQYF. CDR3 bases: TGTGCCAGCAGCCAAGTTGAGTACGAGCAGTACTTC.

This sequence joins TRBV9 and TRBJ1-3, with no clear D. CDR1 is SGDLS and CDR2 is YYNGEE in the germline V gene. The CDR3 is made up of 11 amino acids. Trimming pared 0 bases from V and 7 bases from J, leaving 2 bases between. For the CDR3, the DNA is TGTGCCAGCAGCGTAGACAACACCATATATTTT. Its protein is CASSVDNTIYF.

This clonotype was counted a few times. The CDR3 DNA is TGTGCCAGCAGTGATGGACAGGGGTTTCAGCCCCAGCATTTT. Its protein product is CASSDGQGFQPQHF. The chain recombines TRBV25-1 with TRBJ1-5; the match to TRBD1 covers 9 bases. The CDR3 consists of 14 residues. The germline V gene has CDR1 MGHDK and CDR2 SYGVNS. With 3 bases clipped from V and 6 bases from J, the junction kept 3 bases outside the gene matches.

The chain is built from TRBV16 and TRBJ1-2; D is perhaps TRBD1 (5 bases). The CDR3 runs 15 residues. Trimming removed 2 bases at V and 4 bases at J, with 14 bases between. Germline V gene lookup returns CDR1 KGHSY and CDR2 FQNENV. The CDR3 sequence: CASSQMLQDPYGYTF. CDR3 coding DNA: TGTGCCAGCAGCCAAATGCTACAGGACCCCTATGGCTACACCTTC. The variable domain in full, with the rest retrieved from reference TRBV16 and TRBJ1-2, is GEEVAQTPKHLVRGEGQKAKLYCAPIKGHSYVFWYQQVLKNEFKFLISFQNENVFDETGMPKERFSAKCLPNSPCSLEIQATKLEDSAVYFCASSQMLQDPYGYTFGSGTRLTVV.

The rearrangement links TRBV7-9 to TRBJ2-3, with TRBD2 matching 9 bases. The CDR3 length is 17 residues. V shed 5 bases, J shed 4 bases, and the junction held 13 bases outside the gene matches. CDR1 is SEHNR, CDR2 FQNEAQ, per germline (reference sequence). The CDR3 spells CASSLKGAGGPSDTQYF. In DNA, the CDR3 is TGTGCCAGCAGCCTCAAGGGTGCGGGAGGGCCATCAGATACGCAGTATTTT.

This sequence joins TRBV4-1 and TRBJ1-6; no firm D call. Deletions cut 1 base from V and 0 bases from J, with 10 bases between. The CDR3 has 17 residues. The germline V gene has CDR1 MGHRA and CDR2 YSYEKL. In DNA, the CDR3 is TGCGCCAGCAGCCAAGTGGACTGGAGCTCCTATAATTCACCCCTCCACTTT. It is translated as CASSQVDWSSYNSPLHF.

This clonotype was seen ten or more times. The V call is TRBV4-1, the J call TRBJ1-5; TRBD1 is a possible D gene (6 bases). V lost 2 bases and J lost 6, with 17 bases in between. The CDR3 runs to 16 residues. From germline, CDR1 is MGHRA and CDR2 YSYEKL. CDR3 in DNA: TGCGCCAGCAGCCAAAGGACAGTCCCGGGCGGTCAGCCCCAGCATTTT. This gives the protein CASSQRTVPGGQPQHF.